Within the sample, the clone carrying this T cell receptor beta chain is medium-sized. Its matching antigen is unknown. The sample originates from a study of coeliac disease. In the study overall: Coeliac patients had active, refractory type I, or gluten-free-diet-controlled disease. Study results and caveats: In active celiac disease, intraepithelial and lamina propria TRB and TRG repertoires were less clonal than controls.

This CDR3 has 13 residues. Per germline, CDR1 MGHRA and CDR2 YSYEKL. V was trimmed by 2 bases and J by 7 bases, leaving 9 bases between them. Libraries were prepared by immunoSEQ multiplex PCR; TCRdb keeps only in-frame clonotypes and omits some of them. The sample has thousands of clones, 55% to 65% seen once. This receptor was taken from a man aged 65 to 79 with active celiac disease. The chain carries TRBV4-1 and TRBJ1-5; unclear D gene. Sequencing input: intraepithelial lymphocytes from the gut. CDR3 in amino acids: CASSQSPEQPQHF. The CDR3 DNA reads TGCGCCAGCAGCCAATCGCCCGAGCAGCCCCAGCATTTT.